The 5 T cell receptor beta chains below all came from one sample that was sequenced in a study of identical twins. Via MiXCR, TCRdb re-called the 5' RACE reads, giving one row per CDR3 protein. The table has some 630,000 distinct CDR3 sequences, about 7.1% seen once. The sample was also linked to a second study, of yellow fever vaccine responses in identical twins.

The sample taken for sequencing was PBMCs. These receptors were taken from a woman younger than 30 in good health.

The chain joins TRBV9 to TRBJ2-6; D unresolved. From germline, CDR1 is SGDLS and CDR2 YYNGEE. Trimming took 1 base from V and 2 from J, leaving 7 bases between them. CDR3 length: 15 amino acids. The CDR3 region has the DNA TGTGCCAGCAGCGTAACTCTAACTGGGGCCAACGTCCTGACTTTC. Translating gives CASSVTLTGANVLTF.

As for this clonotype: This sequence may be a read error, since a much larger clone differs from it by one base. DNA of the CDR3: TGTGCCAGCAGCCGGTATGGAAGGGGGGTCGCAGATACGCAGTATTTT. This sequence encodes CASSRYGRGVADTQYF. The chain recombines TRBV3-1 with TRBJ2-3, with D perhaps given as TRBD1 or TRBD2 (6 bases each). This CDR3 contains 16 residues. CDR1 and CDR2 (germline): LGHDT, YNNKEL (reference sequence). Trimming took 4 bases from V and 4 from J, leaving 18 bases between them.

This clonotype was observed at least ten times. The chain joins TRBV7-8 to TRBJ1-1, with TRBD1 as a possible D gene (6 bases). Germline CDR1 and CDR2: SGHVS and FQNEAQ. Deletions cut 6 bases from V and 0 bases from J, with 20 bases between. This CDR3 is 17 amino acids long. CDR3 region: CASRPTGYSNMNTEAFF. Written as DNA, the CDR3 is TGTGCCAGCAGGCCCACAGGGTACAGTAATATGAACACTGAAGCTTTCTTT.

In its sample, this clonotype was seen a few times. The chain carries TRBV20-1 and TRBJ2-7, with 12 positions matching TRBD2. V lost 3 bases, J lost 5 bases, and 5 bases stayed unmatched. The V gene's germline CDR1 is DFQATT and CDR2 SNEGSKA (reference sequence). CDR3 size: 14 residues. Here the CDR3 reads CSASSRTSGNEQYF. The CDR3, as DNA: TGCAGTGCTAGTAGTCGGACTAGCGGGAACGAGCAGTACTTC.

V and J are TRBV10-3 and TRBJ1-4; 12 bases match TRBD1. The germline gives CDR1 ENHRY, CDR2 SYGVKD. V shed 11 bases and J 10 bases; nucleotides not matched to a gene: 8. The length of the CDR3 is 13 residues. CDR3 in DNA: TGTGCCTCTGGGGACAGGGGGCATGGAAAACTGTTTTTT. It codes for CASGDRGHGKLFF.